Listed below are T cell receptor beta chains from one sample, sequenced in a study of blood T cell repertoires in COVID-19. Sequenced by immunoSEQ multiplex PCR; TCRdb stores in-frame clones only, minus some. The profile shows 300,000 to 400,000 clones, 80% to 90% of them singletons. Sequencing was done on a sample of PBMCs or T cells enriched from blood (not recorded which). These receptors were collected from a man aged 18 to 29 who had recovered from COVID-19. Both conserved end residues are part of each CDR3. The D gene is left open where the match is weak. Size is omitted from some rows. Given values are once, few, many or a class for expanded clones.

V: TRBV3-1/TRBV3-2; D: TRBD1; J: TRBJ1-5; size: .; CDR3: CASSATTGGRNQPQHF; DNA: TGTGCCAGCAGCGCGACGACAGGGGGACGCAATCAGCCCCAGCATTTT
V: TRBV24-1; D: TRBD2; J: TRBJ2-3; size: once; CDR3: CATSDSSGSGADTQYF; DNA: TGTGCCACCAGTGATTCTAGCGGGAGCGGGGCAGATACGCAGTATTTT
V: TRBV7-9; D: .; J: TRBJ1-2; size: once; CDR3: CASSLWTVHGYTF; DNA: TGTGCCAGCAGCTTATGGACAGTGCATGGCTACACCTTC
V: TRBV5-1; D: .; J: TRBJ2-2; size: .; CDR3: CASSLSQGGRTGELFF; DNA: TGCGCCAGCAGCTTGTCCCAGGGAGGTCGCACCGGGGAGCTGTTTTTT
V: TRBV5-1; D: TRBD1; J: TRBJ1-1; size: .; CDR3: CASSGGTGFMNTEAFF; DNA: TGCGCCAGCAGCGGGGGGACAGGGTTTATGAACACTGAAGCTTTCTTT
V: TRBV5-1; D: .; J: TRBJ1-3; size: .; CDR3: CASSLVGATGNTIYF; DNA: TGCGCCAGCAGCTTGGTAGGGGCCACTGGAAACACCATATATTTT
V: TRBV6-2/TRBV6-3; D: TRBD1; J: TRBJ2-7; size: .; CDR3: CASSLGTGSVYEQYF; DNA: TGTGCCAGCAGCCTCGGGACAGGGAGCGTCTACGAGCAGTACTTC
V: TRBV2; D: TRBD1; J: TRBJ1-1; size: once; CDR3: CASSAEAGGYTEAFF; DNA: TGTGCCAGCAGTGCTGAGGCAGGGGGTTACACTGAAGCTTTCTTT
V: TRBV9; D: TRBD2; J: TRBJ2-3; size: .; CDR3: CASSATSGGTDTQYF; DNA: TGTGCCAGCAGTGCCACTAGCGGGGGCACAGATACGCAGTATTTT
V: TRBV5-1; D: .; J: TRBJ1-1; size: .; CDR3: CASSPGGRGHTEAFF; DNA: TGCGCCAGCAGCCCCGGGGGGAGAGGGCACACTGAAGCTTTCTTT
V: TRBV4-1; D: TRBD1; J: TRBJ2-5; size: .; CDR3: CASSQELGGGETQYF; DNA: TGCGCCAGCAGCCAAGAATTAGGGGGCGGTGAGACCCAGTACTTC
V: TRBV11-2; D: .; J: TRBJ2-2; size: once; CDR3: CASSPRGTGELFF; DNA: TGTGCCAGTTCCCCAAGGGGGACCGGGGAGCTGTTTTTT
V: TRBV19; D: TRBD2; J: TRBJ2-1; size: .; CDR3: CASKLTGGLQGEQFF; DNA: TGTGCCAGTAAGTTAACGGGAGGCCTACAAGGGGAGCAGTTCTTC
V: TRBV15; D: TRBD1; J: TRBJ1-6; size: .; CDR3: CATSRESPGTGIGDSPLHF; DNA: TGTGCCACCAGCAGAGAGAGCCCGGGGACAGGGATTGGCGATTCACCCCTCCACTTT
V: TRBV4-1; D: .; J: TRBJ1-5; size: .; CDR3: CASSQESGRPDQPQHF; DNA: TGCGCCAGCAGCCAAGAATCGGGAAGACCGGATCAGCCCCAGCATTTT
V: TRBV15; D: TRBD1; J: TRBJ2-7; size: .; CDR3: CATSRDPGQGKDYDEQYF; DNA: TGTGCCACCAGCAGAGATCCCGGACAGGGAAAAGACTACGACGAGCAGTACTTC
V: TRBV14; D: .; J: TRBJ2-1; size: .; CDR3: CASSQASLYNEQFF; DNA: TGTGCCAGCAGCCAGGCTAGCCTTTACAATGAGCAGTTCTTC
V: TRBV27; D: TRBD1; J: TRBJ1-1; size: .; CDR3: CASSFQGADTEAFF; DNA: TGTGCCAGCAGTTTCCAGGGGGCGGACACTGAAGCTTTCTTT
V: TRBV7-2; D: .; J: TRBJ2-7; size: .; CDR3: CASSLEGGLGEQYF; DNA: TGTGCCAGCAGCTTAGAAGGCGGGTTGGGCGAGCAGTACTTC
V: TRBV21-1; D: .; J: TRBJ1-2; size: .; CDR3: CASSKVTDRDLLGYTF; DNA: TGTGCCAGCAGCAAAGTGACCGACAGGGACTTACTTGGCTACACCTTC
V: TRBV10-3; D: TRBD2; J: TRBJ2-1; size: .; CDR3: CAITSLAGGYNEQFF; DNA: TGTGCCATCACATCTCTAGCGGGAGGCTACAATGAGCAGTTCTTC
V: TRBV4-1; D: TRBD2; J: TRBJ2-1; size: few; CDR3: CASSQIRLAVYDEQFF; DNA: TGCGCCAGCAGCCAAATCCGACTAGCGGTCTATGATGAGCAGTTCTTC
V: TRBV29-1; D: .; J: TRBJ1-2; size: .; CDR3: CSVHRDYGYTF; DNA: TGCAGCGTACACAGGGACTATGGCTACACCTTC
V: TRBV19; D: TRBD1; J: TRBJ2-4; size: .; CDR3: CASSIAGGQGVQNIQYF; DNA: TGTGCCAGTAGTATAGCTGGGGGACAGGGGGTCCAAAACATTCAGTACTTC
V: TRBV6-5; D: .; J: TRBJ2-3; size: .; CDR3: CASRRGDTQYF; DNA: TGTGCCAGCCGGAGGGGAGATACGCAGTATTTT
V: TRBV19; D: .; J: TRBJ2-6; size: .; CDR3: CASSPQRGFFISGANVLTF; DNA: TGTGCCAGTAGTCCCCAAAGGGGGTTTTTCATCTCTGGGGCCAACGTCCTGACTTTC
V: TRBV18; D: TRBD1; J: TRBJ1-2; size: .; CDR3: CASSPSRQGNYGYTF; DNA: TGTGCCAGCTCACCAAGTAGACAGGGGAACTATGGCTACACCTTC
V: TRBV5-1; D: TRBD1; J: TRBJ1-4; size: .; CDR3: CASSLGTGLATNEKLFF; DNA: TGCGCCAGCAGCTTGGGGACAGGGCTGGCAACTAATGAAAAACTGTTTTTT
V: TRBV6-5; D: .; J: TRBJ1-5; size: .; CDR3: CASSYVQGDNQPQHF; DNA: TGTGCCAGCAGTTACGTACAGGGAGACAATCAGCCCCAGCATTTT
V: TRBV5-4; D: TRBD1; J: TRBJ2-7; size: .; CDR3: CASSHGRDRGHEQYF; DNA: TGTGCCAGCAGCCATGGGCGGGACAGGGGCCACGAGCAGTACTTC
V: TRBV5-1; D: .; J: TRBJ2-3; size: .; CDR3: CASSLAQGPTDTQYF; DNA: TGCGCCAGCAGCTTGGCACAGGGACCCACAGATACGCAGTATTTT
V: TRBV19; D: TRBD1; J: TRBJ1-1; size: .; CDR3: CASSPTGTVNTEAFF; DNA: TGTGCCAGTAGTCCGACGGGGACAGTGAACACTGAAGCTTTCTTT
V: TRBV19; D: TRBD1; J: TRBJ2-2; size: .; CDR3: CASSYRTGAPTGELFF; DNA: TGTGCCAGTAGTTACAGGACAGGGGCCCCCACCGGGGAGCTGTTTTTT
V: TRBV29-1; D: TRBD1; J: TRBJ2-3; size: .; CDR3: CSVSGTDTDTQYF; DNA: TGCAGCGTCTCCGGGACAGACACAGATACGCAGTATTTT
V: TRBV18; D: TRBD1; J: TRBJ1-2; size: .; CDR3: CASSPQDRGGYGYTF; DNA: TGTGCCAGCTCACCACAAGACAGGGGGGGCTATGGCTACACCTTC